The 30 T cell receptor beta chains below were found in one sample sequenced in a study of blood T cell repertoires in COVID-19. The method was immunoSEQ multiplex PCR; TCRdb's version includes in-frame clones alone and lacks a portion of them. The data contain around 56,000 clones, around 80% of them seen just once; the ten biggest clones take up roughly 6.9%. The sample taken for sequencing was peripheral blood. These receptors were obtained from a man between 60 and 75 years old with acute or convalescent COVID-19.

The table lists this clone with a few counts. The chain employs TRBV5-4 and TRBJ1-4; TRBD1 aligns across 8 bases. This CDR3 is built from 14 residues. With 3 bases clipped from V and 7 bases from J, the junction kept 5 bases outside the gene matches. The germline gives CDR1 SGHNT, CDR2 YYREEE (reference sequence). The CDR3 DNA reads as TGTGCCAGCAGCTCTACCGGGACAGGTGAAAAACTGTTTTTT. Translated, it gives CASSSTGTGEKLFF.

The chain carries TRBV11-1 and TRBJ1-1; D possibly corresponds to TRBD1 (6 bases). The CDR3 has 16 residues. V lost 4 bases to trimming and J lost 4 bases, with 19 bases between them. Germline V lookup: CDR1 SGHAT, CDR2 FQDESV (reference sequence). CDR3: CASSSQGLLWGTEAFF. The CDR3 DNA is TGTGCCAGCAGCTCCCAGGGGTTGCTTTGGGGCACTGAAGCTTTCTTT.

This chain uses TRBV5-3 with TRBJ1-2, with D perhaps matching TRBD1 (6 bases). TRBV5-3 is an open reading frame, and its role is uncertain. Between the trimmed V and J ends, which lost 0 bases and 3 bases, there was a span of 12 bases. This CDR3 spans 15 amino acids. CDR3 residues: CARSLVEGEYYGYTF. The CDR3 region has the DNA TGTGCCAGAAGCTTGGTAGAGGGGGAGTACTATGGCTACACCTTC.

The chain uses TRBV30 and TRBJ1-4; D not certain. The CDR3 loop spans 14 amino acids. The germline V and J ends were trimmed by 0 bases and 6 bases, with 11 bases remaining between them. Germline CDR1 GTSNPN, CDR2 SVGIG (reference sequence). The CDR3 nucleotides read TGTGCCTGGAGTGTACGGGGAAATGATGAAAAACTGTTTTTT. It translates to CAWSVRGNDEKLFF.

This chain uses TRBV27 with TRBJ2-2, with 12 bases identical to TRBD1. Germline V lookup: CDR1 MNHEY, CDR2 SMNVEV (reference sequence). The length of the CDR3 is 16 residues. The ends lost 5 bases at V and 7 bases at J; junction bases unmatched: 8. CDR3 sequence: CASSNRDRGRGGELFF. The CDR3 nucleotides are TGTGCCAGCAGTAACCGGGACAGGGGGCGGGGCGGGGAGCTGTTTTTT.

The genes are TRBV7-9 and TRBJ2-3; 10 nucleotides agree with TRBD2. This CDR3 spans 17 amino acids. From germline, CDR1 is SEHNR and CDR2 FQNEAQ (reference sequence). J lost 4 bases, V lost 5 bases, and 12 bases had no gene match. The CDR3 nucleotides read TGTGCCAGCAGCCCCCCGGGGGCTAGCGGGGGCCCAGATACGCAGTATTTT. Its protein product is CASSPPGASGGPDTQYF.

This clone was counted between two and nine times. V gene TRBV7-8 combines with J gene TRBJ1-1; 10 bases are shared with TRBD1. The CDR3 has 14 amino acids. Trimming cost V 3 bases and J 7 bases; bases outside gene matches: 5. Germline CDR1 is SGHVS and CDR2 is FQNEAQ. The CDR3: CASSFSTGGFEAFF. The DNA of the CDR3 is TGTGCCAGCAGCTTCTCGACAGGGGGCTTTGAAGCTTTCTTT.

CDR3 sequence (DNA): TGTGCCAGCAGCGGACGCTCAGGGGAGGGCGAGCAGTACTTC. This sequence encodes CASSGRSGEGEQYF. V usage is TRBV9 and J usage is TRBJ2-7; possible D gene TRBD2, 7 bases. The CDR3 totals 14 residues. Germline V CDR1 and CDR2: SGDLS, YYNGEE. V lost 3 bases and J 6 bases, leaving 16 bases between the germline ends.

The rearrangement links TRBV6-1 to TRBJ1-5, with no clear D. The germline V gene encodes CDR1 MNHNS and CDR2 SASEGT. V was trimmed by 1 base and J by 7 bases, leaving 11 bases between them. The CDR3 is made up of 14 amino acids. This CDR3 is CASSEGPRLQPQHF. Here the CDR3 DNA reads TGTGCCAGCAGTGAAGGCCCCCGACTGCAGCCCCAGCATTTT.

V and J are TRBV5-1 and TRBJ2-2, with D perhaps TRBD1 (6 bases). In germline, CDR1 is SGHRS, CDR2 YFSETQ. The V gene lost 6 bases and the J gene lost 1 base, with 10 bases spanning the gap. CDR3 length equals 14 residues. The CDR3 nucleotides read TGCGCCAGCAACCAACAGGGGAACACCGGGGAGCTGTTTTTT. Translation: CASNQQGNTGELFF.

This rearrangement joins TRBV7-8 to TRBJ2-5; no clear D. CDR1 is SGHVS, CDR2 FQNEAQ, per germline. The CDR3 runs 12 residues. The V and J ends lost 1 base and 8 bases respectively, with 8 bases between them. CDR3 in amino acids: CASSLVQYTQYF. The CDR3 nucleotides are TGTGCCAGCAGCTTAGTCCAGTATACCCAGTACTTC. The full variable domain, its missing parts supplied by reference TRBV7-8 and TRBJ2-5, is GAGVSQSPRYKVAKRGQDVALRCDPISGHVSLFWYQQALGQGPEFLTYFQNEAQLDKSGLPSDRFFAERPEGSVSTLKIQRTQQEDSAVYLCASSLVQYTQYFGPGTRLLVL.

The chain links TRBV29-1 to TRBJ2-1, with 10 bases that match TRBD1. This CDR3 region has 14 residues. The V gene end was trimmed by 0 bases and the J gene end by 6 bases; junction bases not matched to a gene: 2. Germline V gene data show CDR1 as SQVTM and CDR2 as ANQGSEA. CDR3 nucleotides: TGCAGCGTTGAAGAGGGGACAGGGGTCAATGAGCAGTTCTTC. Protein sequence: CSVEEGTGVNEQFF.

The V call is TRBV5-4, the J call TRBJ2-2; 8 bases line up with TRBD2. Germline CDR1 and CDR2: SGHNT and YYREEE (reference sequence). The CDR3 loop spans 17 amino acids. Trimming at V came to 1 base and at J to 8 bases, leaving 13 bases not matched to a gene. The CDR3 is CASSLITGLATGGELFF. The CDR3, as DNA: TGTGCCAGCAGCTTGATTACCGGACTAGCCACGGGGGGGGAGCTGTTTTTT.

V gene TRBV18 combines with J gene TRBJ2-5, with D possibly being TRBD2 (6 bases). The V gene's germline CDR1 is KGHSH and CDR2 LQKENI. Trimming took 4 bases from V and 2 from J, leaving 14 bases between them. There are 15 residues in the CDR3. CDR3 loop: CASSRDRDFQETQYF. The CDR3 coding sequence is TGTGCCAGCTCACGTGACCGGGACTTTCAAGAGACCCAGTACTTC.

The chain recombines TRBV5-1 with TRBJ2-1; 11 positions match TRBD2. Trimming cost V 7 bases and J 2 bases; bases outside gene matches: 8. CDR1 is SGHRS, CDR2 YFSETQ, per germline. The CDR3 contains 16 residues. Here the CDR3 DNA reads TGCGCCAGCCGATCTAGCGGGGGGAGCACCTACAATGAGCAGTTCTTC. It specifies CASRSSGGSTYNEQFF. The full variable domain, rest sourced from reference TRBV5-1 and TRBJ2-1, is KAGVTQTPRYLIKTRGQQVTLSCSPISGHRSVSWYQQTPGQGLQFLFEYFSETQRNKGNFPGRFSGRQFSNSRSEMNVSTLELGDSALYLCASRSSGGSTYNEQFFGPGTRLTVL.

Regarding this clone: Other DNA sequences within the sample encode an identical CDR3. The chain has TRBV18 and TRBJ2-2, with 9 bases lining up with TRBD2. The CDR3 consists of 16 residues. The V gene end was trimmed by 1 base and the J gene end by 2 bases; junction bases not matched to a gene: 2. Germline assignment: CDR1 KGHSH and CDR2 LQKENI. The CDR3 spells CASSPLAGANTGELFF. The DNA for the CDR3 is TGTGCCAGCTCACCACTAGCGGGGGCCAACACCGGGGAGCTGTTTTTT.

The V gene is TRBV11-2, the J gene TRBJ2-1; D is unresolved. Germline V CDR1 and CDR2: SGHAT, FQNNGV. This CDR3 is built from 15 residues. Trimming took off 2 bases at V and 0 bases at J, with 8 bases between the two ends. The CDR3 is CASSLTAGSYNEQFF. CDR3 in DNA: TGTGCCAGCAGCTTAACCGCAGGCTCCTACAATGAGCAGTTCTTC.

The rearrangement links TRBV10-3 to TRBJ2-5, with TRBD2 matching over 8 bases. This CDR3 is 14 amino acids long. Trimming at V came to 3 bases and at J to 3 bases, leaving 3 bases not matched to a gene. Germline V gene data show CDR1 as ENHRY and CDR2 as SYGVKD. The CDR3 loop is CAISENGGEETQYF. The CDR3 DNA reads TGTGCCATCAGTGAAAACGGGGGGGAAGAGACCCAGTACTTC.

V and J are TRBV6-5 and TRBJ2-3; 11 bases map to TRBD2. J gave up 6 bases and V 7 bases, and 3 bases lay outside the gene matches. Germline CDR1 reads MNHEY; CDR2 reads SVGAGI. The CDR3 contains 13 residues. CDR3 amino acids: CASTSGGWDTQYF. In DNA form, the CDR3 reads TGTGCCAGCACTAGCGGGGGGTGGGATACGCAGTATTTT.

V usage is TRBV4-1 and J usage is TRBJ1-1, with D perhaps TRBD1 (5 bases). In germline, CDR1 is MGHRA, CDR2 YSYEKL. The CDR3 is 15 amino acids. V lost 2 bases and J 0 bases, leaving 10 bases between the germline ends. The DNA of the CDR3 is TGCGCCAGCAGCCAACAAGCAGGGATGAACACTGAAGCTTTCTTT. It encodes CASSQQAGMNTEAFF.

The J gene is TRBJ2-2, the V gene TRBV5-1; D remains unclear. Germline V gene lookup returns CDR1 SGHRS and CDR2 YFSETQ. The V and J ends lost 0 bases and 0 bases respectively, with 6 bases between them. The CDR3 is 15 residues long. CDR3 sequence: CASSLAPTNTGELFF. The CDR3 region has the DNA TGCGCCAGCAGCTTGGCACCTACGAACACCGGGGAGCTGTTTTTT.

This clone has only a few counts. This chain joins TRBV6-5 and TRBJ1-1, with unresolved D. The V gene lost 2 bases and the J gene lost 1 base, with 5 bases spanning the gap. The CDR3 is made up of 13 amino acids. Germline loops: CDR1 MNHEY, CDR2 SVGAGI. The CDR3 reads CASSYGTNTEAFF. CDR3 bases: TGTGCCAGCAGTTACGGCACGAACACTGAAGCTTTCTTT.

The rearrangement uses TRBV5-6 and TRBJ1-1, with 7 bases that match TRBD1. Unmatched junction bases numbered 4, after V lost 3 bases and J lost 5 bases. The CDR3 spans 13 residues. In germline, CDR1 is SGHDT, CDR2 YYEEEE. The CDR3 reads CASSWTGGTEAFF. The CDR3 nucleotides are TGTGCCAGCAGCTGGACAGGAGGGACTGAAGCTTTCTTT.

The chain joins TRBV5-4 to TRBJ2-5; no reliable D call. Germline CDR1 and CDR2: SGHNT and YYREEE (reference sequence). Deletions cut 2 bases from V and 7 bases from J, with 15 bases between. This CDR3 spans 14 amino acids. The CDR3 protein is CASSFRDIPGTQYF. CDR3 nucleotides: TGTGCCAGCAGCTTTCGAGACATCCCAGGGACCCAGTACTTC.

This chain links TRBV6-6 with TRBJ1-5, with 11 nucleotides matching TRBD1. This CDR3 comprises 17 residues. J gave up 2 bases and V 5 bases, and 8 bases lay outside the gene matches. The germline gives CDR1 MNHNY, CDR2 SVGAGI (reference sequence). CDR3 nucleotides: TGTGCCAGCAGTCGTCCCGGGACAGGGGGTGGCAATCAGCCCCAGCATTTT. It codes for CASSRPGTGGGNQPQHF.

The chain employs TRBV6-4 and TRBJ2-2, with 7 bases that match TRBD1. The CDR3 extends over 13 amino acids. The germline V gene has CDR1 MRHNA and CDR2 SNTAGT. V shed 6 bases and J 5 bases; nucleotides not matched to a gene: 3. CDR3 region: CASRLTGTGELFF. The CDR3 DNA reads as TGTGCCAGCAGATTGACAGGGACCGGGGAGCTGTTTTTT.

This chain joins TRBV28 and TRBJ1-3, with no clear D. V was clipped by 10 bases and J by 2 bases, with 15 bases between them. CDR1 and CDR2 (germline): MDHEN, SYDVKM. The CDR3 totals 14 residues. For the CDR3, the DNA is TGTGCCAAACCTAATAAACTAGCTGGAAACACCATATATTTT. Its translation: CAKPNKLAGNTIYF.

This clone was seen a single time. The chain uses TRBV5-1 and TRBJ2-2, with 14 bases fitting TRBD2. Per germline, CDR1 SGHRS and CDR2 YFSETQ. This CDR3 has 18 amino acids. Trimming removed 3 bases from V and 5 bases from J; junction bases left unmatched: 9. In nucleotides, the CDR3 is TGCGCCAGCAGCTCTCCGGGACTAGCGGGGGCCGGGACCGGGGAGCTGTTTTTT. It codes for CASSSPGLAGAGTGELFF.

The V call is TRBV7-3, the J call TRBJ2-1; D possibly corresponds to TRBD2 (7 bases). The V and J ends lost 2 bases and 4 bases respectively, with 15 bases between them. CDR3 size: 16 residues. Germline V gene lookup returns CDR1 SGHTA and CDR2 FQGTGA. CDR3: CASSLDSGGPYNEQFF. Written as DNA, the CDR3 is TGTGCCAGCAGCTTAGATTCCGGGGGGCCGTACAATGAGCAGTTCTTC. Full variable domain (rest looked up from reference TRBV7-3 and TRBJ2-1): GAGVSQTPSNKVTEKGKYVELRCDPISGHTALYWYRQSLGQGPEFLIYFQGTGAADDSGLPNDRFFAVRPEGSVSTLKIQRTERGDSAVYLCASSLDSGGPYNEQFFGPGTRLTVL.

This clone has just a few counts. The V gene is TRBV28, the J gene TRBJ2-1, with TRBD2 identical over 10 bases. The V gene's germline CDR1 is MDHEN and CDR2 SYDVKM. The trim removed 6 bases at V and 5 bases at J, leaving 10 bases unmatched. This CDR3 spans 16 amino acids. CDR3 DNA sequence: TGTGCCAGCAGAACGGCACTAGCGGGGATAAACAATGAGCAGTTCTTC. Amino acid sequence: CASRTALAGINNEQFF.